Sequencing of this T cell receptor beta chain was carried out in a study of T cells after yellow fever vaccination. This CDR3 spans 13 amino acids. After removal of 4 bases from V and 7 bases from J, the junction contained 2 bases not matched to a gene. Looked up from germline, CDR1 is LGHNA and CDR2 is YSLEER. MiXCR was run by TCRdb on the 5' RACE reads, yielding one entry per CDR3 protein. This sample has 250,000 to 300,000 distinct CDR3 sequences, with about 5.2% found just once. This clonotype was seen ten or more times. The chain employs TRBV4-3 and TRBJ2-5; TRBD2 agrees at 11 bases. The sequenced sample was CD4+ T cells sorted from PBMCs, obtained on the day of the yellow fever booster vaccination. The source is a man aged 18-30 years who received the YFV17D yellow fever vaccine. The CDR3 region is CASSRTSGLTQYF. The CDR3 DNA sequence: TGCGCCAGCAGCCGGACTAGCGGGCTGACCCAGTACTTC.